One sample yielded the 21 T cell receptor beta chains listed below, sequenced in a study of blood T cell repertoires in COVID-19. Sequenced by immunoSEQ multiplex PCR; TCRdb stores in-frame clones only, minus some. The sample holds 95,000 to 150,000 clones, around 90% seen once. Sequenced sample: peripheral blood. The receptors derive from a woman aged 45-60 years with active or convalescent COVID-19.

The chain links TRBV29-1 to TRBJ2-1, with TRBD2 as a possible D gene (5 bases). This CDR3 is 13 amino acids long. Germline V lookup: CDR1 SQVTM, CDR2 ANQGSEA. V was cut by 3 bases and J by 10 bases, with 16 bases left in between. The CDR3 DNA follows: TGCAGCGTTGAGATCGTCGGGGAAAGGGAGCAGTTCTTC. Translated: CSVEIVGEREQFF.

V is TRBV28 and J is TRBJ2-7; D remains ambiguous. V lost 5 bases and J 5 bases, leaving 7 bases between the germline ends. The CDR3 has 11 amino acids. CDR1 MDHEN and CDR2 SYDVKM come from the germline V gene. The CDR3 is CASSTNNEQYF. The CDR3 region has the DNA TGTGCCAGCAGTACAAATAACGAGCAGTACTTC.

The chain has TRBV7-2 and TRBJ2-7; possibly TRBD2 for D (8 bases). The CDR3 runs 15 residues. The V and J ends lost 7 bases and 4 bases respectively, with 20 bases between them. Per the germline V gene, CDR1 is SGHTA and CDR2 is FQGNSA. The chain's CDR3 is CASTPGGTRSYEQYF. CDR3 bases: TGTGCCAGCACCCCAGGGGGGACTAGGTCATACGAGCAGTACTTC. Full variable domain (remainder filled in from reference TRBV7-2 and TRBJ2-7): GAGVSQSPSNKVTEKGKDVELRCDPISGHTALYWYRQSLGQGLEFLIYFQGNSAPDKSGLPSDRFSAERTGGSVSTLTIQRTQQEDSAVYLCASTPGGTRSYEQYFGPGTRLTVT.

This clone showed up just once. The chain carries TRBV3-1 (or the pseudogene TRBV3-2) and TRBJ2-7; TRBD2 matches 12 bases. Germline V gene sequence: CDR1 LGHDT, CDR2 YNNKEL (reference sequence). Trimming cost V 4 bases and J 3 bases; bases outside gene matches: 1. The CDR3 covers 14 residues. The CDR3 is CASSRTSGNYEQYF. CDR3 in DNA: TGTGCCAGCAGCCGGACTAGCGGGAACTACGAGCAGTACTTC.

The chain has TRBV5-1 and TRBJ2-3; maybe TRBD1 (5 bases). The germline V and J ends were trimmed by 4 bases and 0 bases, with 15 bases remaining between them. The CDR3 consists of 16 residues. The germline V gene encodes CDR1 SGHRS and CDR2 YFSETQ. The CDR3 is CASSLLGRVSTDTQYF. The CDR3 DNA follows: TGCGCCAGCAGCCTGTTAGGCAGGGTGAGCACAGATACGCAGTATTTT.

The gene calls are TRBV28 and TRBJ1-4; TRBD1 matches at 9 bases. Trimming at V came to 6 bases and at J to 5 bases, leaving 4 bases not matched to a gene. The CDR3 is 14 residues long. CDR1 MDHEN and CDR2 SYDVKM come from the germline V gene. The CDR3 reads CASRSGQGNEKLFF. CDR3 DNA sequence: TGTGCCAGCAGGTCGGGACAGGGAAATGAAAAACTGTTTTTT.

The J gene is TRBJ1-3, the V gene TRBV5-1, with unresolved D. This CDR3 comprises 13 residues. V dropped 2 bases and J dropped 3 bases, with 6 bases sitting between them. In germline, CDR1 is SGHRS, CDR2 YFSETQ. DNA for the CDR3: TGCGCCAGCAGCTTAGCTCTTGGAAACACCATATATTTT. This translates into CASSLALGNTIYF.

The rearrangement joins TRBV19 to TRBJ2-1; 13 positions agree with TRBD2. From germline, CDR1 is LNHDA and CDR2 SQIVND (reference sequence). The CDR3 runs 15 residues. J was trimmed by 7 bases and V by 1 base; bases with no gene match: 1. CDR3 sequence: CASSIGTSGRNEQFF. For the CDR3, the DNA is TGTGCCAGTAGTATAGGGACTAGCGGGAGAAATGAGCAGTTCTTC. The full variable domain, its missing parts supplied by reference TRBV19 and TRBJ2-1, is DGGITQSPKYLFRKEGQNVTLSCEQNLNHDAMYWYRQDPGQGLRLIYYSQIVNDFQKGDIAEGYSVSREKKESFPLTVTSAQKNPTAFYLCASSIGTSGRNEQFFGPGTRLTVL.

The chain is built from TRBV28 and TRBJ2-5; TRBD1 is a possible D gene (5 bases). The V gene lost 5 bases and the J gene lost 4 bases, with 23 bases spanning the gap. This CDR3 is 17 amino acids long. Germline CDR1 reads MDHEN; CDR2 reads SYDVKM. CDR3 region: CASSPPRWGPSGETQYF. The CDR3 bases are TGTGCCAGCAGTCCCCCTCGATGGGGCCCCTCCGGAGAGACCCAGTACTTC.

V is TRBV6-2 or TRBV6-3 and J is TRBJ2-1; TRBD1 aligns across 10 bases. With 6 bases clipped from V and 7 bases from J, the junction kept 9 bases outside the gene matches. This CDR3 is built from 15 residues. CDR1 is MNHEY, CDR2 SVGEGT, per germline. The CDR3 here is CASSPPGQGRNEQFF. DNA of the CDR3: TGTGCCAGCAGCCCACCGGGACAGGGGCGGAATGAGCAGTTCTTC.

The V call is TRBV3-1 (or the pseudogene TRBV3-2), the J call TRBJ2-5; no reliable D call. The CDR3 runs 13 residues. Trimming removed 7 bases at V and 1 base at J, with 10 bases between. Germline-derived CDR1 and CDR2 are LGHDT and YNNKEL (reference sequence). Here the CDR3 DNA reads TGTGCCAGCAAACTAAGCCTCCAAGAGACCCAGTACTTC. This translates into CASKLSLQETQYF.

The sample holds one count of this clone. V and J are TRBV7-9 and TRBJ2-5; 11 nucleotides match TRBD2. CDR1 and CDR2 (germline): SEHNR, FQNEAQ (reference sequence). CDR3 size: 15 residues. Trimming cost V 5 bases and J 2 bases; bases outside gene matches: 4. The CDR3 DNA reads TGTGCCAGCAGCAGATGGACTAGCGGGCAAGAGACCCAGTACTTC. This translates into CASSRWTSGQETQYF.

The CDR3 bases are TGTGCCAGCAGCTTAGGCGCGGGCAGGGAGCAGTTCTTC. This translates into CASSLGAGREQFF. V and J are TRBV7-3 and TRBJ2-1, with a weak D call TRBD2 (5 bases). This CDR3 contains 13 residues. Germline V gene lookup returns CDR1 SGHTA and CDR2 FQGTGA. Between the trimmed V and J ends, which lost 2 bases and 10 bases, there was a span of 12 bases.

This chain joins TRBV28 and TRBJ2-7, with TRBD2 as a possible D gene (5 bases). Germline CDR1 reads MDHEN; CDR2 reads SYDVKM. The ends were cut back, 1 base at V and 1 base at J, with 14 bases in the middle. The CDR3 extends over 16 amino acids. The CDR3 reads CASSLFPGRGSYEQYF. The CDR3, as DNA: TGTGCCAGCAGTTTATTTCCGGGGAGAGGGTCCTACGAGCAGTACTTC.

V gene TRBV12-3 or TRBV12-4 combines with J gene TRBJ1-3; no reliable D call. The CDR3 runs to 13 residues. Trimming left V 3 bases short and J 9 bases short, with 12 bases between. The CDR3 is CASSFTVGATIYF. CDR3 DNA: TGTGCCAGCAGTTTCACAGTGGGAGCCACCATATATTTT.

This clone came up once. The CDR3 DNA reads TGTGCCAGCACCGCTAGCGCCGCCTCCTACAATGAGCAGTTCTTC. Its protein product is CASTASAASYNEQFF. The chain employs TRBV7-9 and TRBJ2-1; possibly TRBD2 for D (6 bases). Trimming took 7 bases from V and 0 from J, leaving 13 bases between them. The germline gives CDR1 SEHNR, CDR2 FQNEAQ (reference sequence). CDR3 length equals 15 residues.

The chain links TRBV7-8 to TRBJ2-5; 10 bases match TRBD2. Germline lookup yields CDR1 SGHVS and CDR2 FQNEAQ. The CDR3 consists of 15 residues. V lost 3 bases to trimming and J lost 5 bases; unmatched junction nucleotides: 6. This CDR3 is CASSFLGLATETQYF. The CDR3 bases are TGTGCCAGCAGCTTTCTGGGACTAGCGACTGAGACCCAGTACTTC.

V is TRBV19 and J is TRBJ1-1, with 8 bases lining up with TRBD1. Germline V CDR1 and CDR2: LNHDA, SQIVND (reference sequence). This CDR3 comprises 21 residues. Losses at the gene ends were 0 bases for V and 7 bases for J; bases not matched to a gene: 25. CDR3 sequence: CASSIDNTPGQGSSVVGEAFF. The CDR3 bases are TGTGCCAGTAGTATAGATAACACCCCCGGACAGGGCTCCTCCGTAGTAGGTGAAGCTTTCTTT.

In its sample, this clone was seen a few times. The chain links TRBV5-1 to TRBJ2-2; 9 positions match TRBD2. Looked up from germline, CDR1 is SGHRS and CDR2 is YFSETQ. The CDR3 totals 17 residues. V was clipped by 3 bases and J by 7 bases; unmatched bases: 13. The chain's CDR3 is CASSSHPSSGMIGELFF. DNA of the CDR3: TGCGCCAGCAGCTCCCACCCTTCTAGCGGGATGATCGGGGAGCTGTTTTTT.

The chain has TRBV14 and TRBJ2-7; maybe TRBD2 (6 bases). The CDR3 sequence is 13 residues long. V was trimmed by 1 base and J by 6 bases, leaving 10 bases between them. The germline gives CDR1 SGHDN, CDR2 FVKESK. DNA of the CDR3: TGTGCCAGCAGCCAAGTTCCCGGGGGCGAGCAGTACTTC. This encodes CASSQVPGGEQYF.

V is TRBV6-4 and J is TRBJ2-3, with D maybe TRBD1 (6 bases). The V and J ends lost 8 bases and 1 base respectively, with 13 bases between them. The CDR3 is 14 residues long. Looked up from germline, CDR1 is MRHNA and CDR2 is SNTAGT. CDR3 nucleotide sequence: TGTGCCAGCCCAGGGGACGGGGGCACAGATACGCAGTATTTT. Translating gives CASPGDGGTDTQYF.